This T cell receptor (beta chain) appears in the sequencing data of a study of blood T cell repertoires in COVID-19. Study in general: Samples of COVID-19 (acute and convalescent) were obtained from the United States, Italy and Spain. PBMCs, B-cell-depleted T cells, or T cells provided the cDNA or gDNA that made up the material.

In the original workflow: Scientists estimated how many nucleated cells there were by amplifying reference gene primers. Here immunoSEQ multiplex PCR was the method, and the copy in TCRdb shows in-frame clones only, minus some. V and J calls and clone size are copied from that table; D and trimming were computed from the DNA. In the table there are roughly 64,000 clones, around 82% of which are singletons. CDR1 is SGHRS and CDR2 is YFSETQ in the germline V gene. The germline V and J ends were trimmed by 2 bases and 4 bases, with 9 bases remaining between them. The CDR3 consists of 14 residues. The gene calls are TRBV5-1 and TRBJ2-2; TRBD2 is a possible D gene (5 bases). Sequenced material: peripheral blood. The sequence came from a man in his fifties or sixties with COVID-19, enrolled during active disease. CDR3 nucleotides: TGCGCCAGCAGCTTTACTAGGAGCACCGGGGAGCTGTTTTTT. It encodes CASSFTRSTGELFF.